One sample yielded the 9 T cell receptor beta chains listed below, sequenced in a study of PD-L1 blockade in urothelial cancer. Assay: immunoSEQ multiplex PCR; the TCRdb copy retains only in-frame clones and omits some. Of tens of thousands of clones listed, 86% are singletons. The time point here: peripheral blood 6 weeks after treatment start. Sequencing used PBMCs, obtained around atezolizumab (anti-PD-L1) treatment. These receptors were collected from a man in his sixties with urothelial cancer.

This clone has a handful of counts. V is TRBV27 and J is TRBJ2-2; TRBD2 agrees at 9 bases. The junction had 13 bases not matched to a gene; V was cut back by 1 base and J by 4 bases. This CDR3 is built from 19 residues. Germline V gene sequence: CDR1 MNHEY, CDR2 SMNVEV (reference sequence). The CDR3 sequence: CASSLFGFSGGQGTGELFF. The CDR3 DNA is TGTGCCAGCAGTTTATTCGGGTTTAGCGGGGGACAAGGCACCGGGGAGCTGTTTTTT.

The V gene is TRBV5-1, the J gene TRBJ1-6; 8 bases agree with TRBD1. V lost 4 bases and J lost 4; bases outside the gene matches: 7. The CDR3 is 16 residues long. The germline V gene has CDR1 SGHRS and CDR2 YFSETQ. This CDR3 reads CASSRGDRSYNSPLHF. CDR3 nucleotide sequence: TGCGCCAGCAGCCGGGGGGACAGGAGTTATAATTCACCCCTCCACTTT.

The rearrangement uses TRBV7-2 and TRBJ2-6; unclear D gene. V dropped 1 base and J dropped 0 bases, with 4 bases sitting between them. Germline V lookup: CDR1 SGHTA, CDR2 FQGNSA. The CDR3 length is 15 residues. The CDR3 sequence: CASSLGGSGANVLTF. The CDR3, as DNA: TGTGCCAGCAGCTTAGGAGGCTCTGGGGCCAACGTCCTGACTTTC. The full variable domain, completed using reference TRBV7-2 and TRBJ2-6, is GAGVSQSPSNKVTEKGKDVELRCDPISGHTALYWYRQSLGQGLEFLIYFQGNSAPDKSGLPSDRFSAERTGGSVSTLTIQRTQQEDSAVYLCASSLGGSGANVLTFGAGSRLTVL.

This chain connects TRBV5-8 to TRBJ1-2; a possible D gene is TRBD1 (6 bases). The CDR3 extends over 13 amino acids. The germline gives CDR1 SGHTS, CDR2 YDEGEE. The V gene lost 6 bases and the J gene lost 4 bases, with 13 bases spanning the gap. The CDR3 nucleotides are TGTGCCAGCATAAAAGGGACACTCTATGGCTACACCTTC. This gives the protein CASIKGTLYGYTF.

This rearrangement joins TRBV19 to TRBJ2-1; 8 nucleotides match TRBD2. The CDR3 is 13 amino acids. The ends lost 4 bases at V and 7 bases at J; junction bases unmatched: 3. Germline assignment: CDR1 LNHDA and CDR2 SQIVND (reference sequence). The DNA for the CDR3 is TGTGCCAGTAGTAGCCTAGCGGGTAATGAGCAGTTCTTC. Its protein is CASSSLAGNEQFF.

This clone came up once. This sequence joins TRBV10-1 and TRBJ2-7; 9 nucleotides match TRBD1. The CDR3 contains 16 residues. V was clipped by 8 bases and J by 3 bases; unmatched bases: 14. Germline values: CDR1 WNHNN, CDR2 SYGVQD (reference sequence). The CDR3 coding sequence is TGCGCCAGCCTAATACTTTCGGGACAGGGATACTACGAGCAGTACTTC. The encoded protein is CASLILSGQGYYEQYF.

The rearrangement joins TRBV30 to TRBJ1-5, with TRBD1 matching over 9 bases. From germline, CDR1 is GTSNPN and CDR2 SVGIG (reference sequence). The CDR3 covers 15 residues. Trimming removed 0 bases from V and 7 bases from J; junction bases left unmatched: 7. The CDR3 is CAWSVPQGARQPQHF. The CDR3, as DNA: TGTGCCTGGAGTGTACCACAGGGGGCCAGGCAGCCCCAGCATTTT.

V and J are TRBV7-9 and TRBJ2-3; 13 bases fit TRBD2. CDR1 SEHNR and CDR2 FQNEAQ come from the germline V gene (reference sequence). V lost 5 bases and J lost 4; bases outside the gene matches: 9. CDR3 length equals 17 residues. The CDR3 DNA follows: TGTGCCAGCAGCCAACCACTAGCGGGGGGGGGCCCAGATACGCAGTATTTT. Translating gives CASSQPLAGGGPDTQYF.

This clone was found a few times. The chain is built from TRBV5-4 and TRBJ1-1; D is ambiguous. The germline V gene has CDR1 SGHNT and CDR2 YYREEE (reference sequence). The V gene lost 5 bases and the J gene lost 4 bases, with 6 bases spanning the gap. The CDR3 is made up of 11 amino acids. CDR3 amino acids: CASRDTTEAFF. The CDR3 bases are TGTGCCAGCAGAGACACCACTGAAGCTTTCTTT.